The 18 T cell receptor beta chains listed next were all sequenced from one sample in a study of blood T cells in healthy people across ages. Alongside a J-beta primer mix, a sample-barcoded 5' primer served in a second PCR lasting roughly 6 to 11 cycles. TCRdb redid the calling of the 5' RACE reads with MiXCR, one entry per CDR3 protein. The sample includes approximately 700,000 distinct CDR3 sequences, roughly 32% of them seen just once. The sequencing input was blood. The source is a woman of 80 years or more in good health.

This clonotype was observed many times. The chain couples TRBV3-1 to TRBJ2-5; D unclear. This CDR3 spans 14 amino acids. V shed 2 bases and J shed 0 bases, with 7 bases lying between them. CDR1 and CDR2 (germline): LGHDT, YNNKEL (reference sequence). The CDR3 reads CASSQRSNQETQYF. The CDR3 DNA reads as TGTGCCAGCAGCCAAAGGTCAAACCAAGAGACCCAGTACTTC.

V gene TRBV4-3 combines with J gene TRBJ2-5; D unresolved. The germline gives CDR1 LGHNA, CDR2 YSLEER. CDR3 length equals 10 residues. With 11 bases removed from V and 5 bases from J, the gap between germline ends came to 9 bases. CDR3 DNA sequence: TGCGCCGGCGATGGGGAGACCCAGTACTTC. Amino acids: CAGDGETQYF.

Note on this clonotype: This may be a read error, as it is one base from a much larger clone. J is TRBJ2-5 and V is TRBV7-9, with TRBD2 as a possible D gene (6 bases). Trimming cost V 1 base and J 5 bases, with 17 bases left between them. The CDR3 contains 16 residues. Germline CDR1 SEHNR, CDR2 FQNEAQ (reference sequence). In DNA, the CDR3 is TGTGCCAGCAGCTTAGATCGGGGGTCGACGCGGGAGACCCAGTACTTC. Protein product: CASSLDRGSTRETQYF.

The rearrangement joins TRBV7-2 to TRBJ2-7, with 12 nucleotides matching TRBD2. Germline CDR1 and CDR2: SGHTA and FQGNSA. The length of the CDR3 is 15 residues. After removal of 7 bases from V and 6 bases from J, the junction contained 10 bases not matched to a gene. The CDR3 protein is CASTTPSGGVGEQYF. The CDR3 DNA is TGTGCCAGCACTACTCCTAGCGGGGGGGTAGGCGAGCAGTACTTC.

Regarding this clonotype: This may stem from a read error, because a much larger clone lies one nucleotide away. The chain has TRBV12-1 and TRBJ2-7; TRBD2, the table's D call, was not compared with the DNA. With the DNA end fitting TRBJ2-5 better, the J assignment may be wrong. TRBV12-1 is a documented pseudogene. The CDR3 has 16 amino acids. CDR3 loop: CASSYKLRGLPETQYF. The CDR3 region has the DNA TGTGCCAGCAGTTACAAACTCCGGGGCTTGCCGGAGACCCAGTACTTC.

The rearrangement uses TRBV29-1 and TRBJ1-1, with TRBD1 matching over 10 bases. Germline V CDR1 and CDR2: SQVTM, ANQGSEA. V lost 7 bases to trimming and J lost 5 bases; unmatched junction nucleotides: 10. CDR3 size: 14 residues. CDR3 residues: CSASQGQGRTEAFF. CDR3 DNA sequence: TGCAGCGCCTCCCAGGGACAGGGGAGGACTGAAGCTTTCTTT.

V gene TRBV6-1 combines with J gene TRBJ1-1, with a possible D match to TRBD1 (5 bases). The V end lost 6 bases, the J end lost 4 bases, and 27 bases lay between the germline ends. This CDR3 comprises 18 residues. From germline, CDR1 is MNHNS and CDR2 SASEGT. The CDR3 is CASSPRASRDGIITEAFF. CDR3 DNA: TGTGCCAGCAGCCCCCGCGCAAGCAGGGATGGGATAATCACTGAAGCTTTCTTT.

This chain joins TRBV5-1 and TRBJ2-4; D is ambiguous. The DNA end is a closer match to TRBJ2-7, so the J assignment may be wrong. Germline loops: CDR1 SGHRS, CDR2 YFSETQ. The CDR3 length is 14 residues. CDR3 residues: CASSLVGFDYEQYF. CDR3 DNA sequence: TGCGCCAGCAGCTTGGTCGGGTTCGACTACGAGCAGTACTTC.

This clonotype was recorded many times. This chain joins TRBV6-5 and TRBJ2-6; D unresolved. This CDR3 is 14 amino acids long. V dropped 1 base and J dropped 5 bases, with 6 bases sitting between them. CDR1 and CDR2 (germline): MNHEY, SVGAGI. CDR3 sequence reads: CASSYYVRANVLTF. The CDR3, as DNA: TGTGCCAGCAGTTACTATGTCCGGGCCAACGTCCTGACTTTC.

This chain uses TRBV20-1 with TRBJ1-2, with TRBD1 matching 7 bases. J gave up 5 bases and V 4 bases, and 10 bases lay outside the gene matches. The CDR3 contains 14 residues. CDR1 DFQATT and CDR2 SNEGSKA come from the germline V gene (reference sequence). The CDR3 nucleotides are TGCAGTGCTAAGGGACAGAATTATGGGTATGGCTACACCTTC. It codes for CSAKGQNYGYGYTF.

DNA of the CDR3: TGTGCCAGCAGCCAAGAAGGGCGGGGGGGCTTTAAAGTTGGAGGGCAGTACTTC. As protein: CASSQEGRGGFKVGGQYF. The chain has TRBV3-1 and TRBJ2-5; 9 bases are a match to TRBD2. Germline CDR1 reads LGHDT; CDR2 reads YNNKEL (reference sequence). The CDR3 covers 18 residues. The trim removed 0 bases at V and 11 bases at J, leaving 19 bases unmatched.

About this clonotype: It may be a read error: a sequence one base away is much more abundant. The chain has TRBV9 and TRBJ1-2; possible D gene TRBD1, 5 bases. CDR3 size: 15 residues. CDR1 is SGDLS and CDR2 is YYNGEE in the germline V gene. The CDR3 region has the DNA TGTGCCAGCAGTGTGCGGGGGGTAGGTCGCAGTGGCCACACCTTC. It translates to CASSVRGVGRSGHTF.

This chain uses TRBV29-1 with TRBJ2-1; 9 nucleotides line up with TRBD1. Losses at the gene ends were 4 bases for V and 10 bases for J; bases not matched to a gene: 11. This CDR3 is built from 14 residues. In germline, CDR1 is SQVTM, CDR2 ANQGSEA. The CDR3 spells CSVVGQGGGYEQFF. The DNA for the CDR3 is TGCAGCGTTGTGGGACAGGGAGGGGGCTACGAGCAGTTCTTC.

This clonotype was counted at least ten times. The chain has TRBV9 and TRBJ2-5; 7 bases align to TRBD2. Germline lookup yields CDR1 SGDLS and CDR2 YYNGEE. This CDR3 has 15 amino acids. The trim removed 0 bases at V and 1 base at J, leaving 3 bases unmatched. CDR3 in amino acids: CASSVGAGSQETQYF. In DNA form, the CDR3 reads TGTGCCAGCAGCGTAGGAGCGGGGTCCCAAGAGACCCAGTACTTC.

In its sample, this clonotype was seen many times. J is TRBJ2-4 and V is TRBV20-1, with 9 bases that match TRBD2. With V trimmed by 6 bases and J by 9 bases, 9 bases remained unmatched. Germline V gene data show CDR1 as DFQATT and CDR2 as SNEGSKA (reference sequence). CDR3 length: 13 amino acids. The CDR3 sequence is CSAPTGGRGIQYF. CDR3 DNA: TGCAGTGCCCCGACCGGCGGGAGGGGCATTCAGTACTTC.

Only a few counts were recorded for this clonotype. A much larger clone sits a single nucleotide away, making a read error possible. This chain joins TRBV12-3 or TRBV12-4 and TRBJ2-1; D possibly corresponds to TRBD1 (5 bases). CDR3 size: 15 residues. V shed 2 bases and J shed 13 bases, with 21 bases lying between them. The CDR3 region is CASSLSPGHQETQFF. For the CDR3, the DNA is TGTGCCAGCAGTTTAAGCCCAGGACACCAAGAGACCCAGTTCTTC.

V and J are TRBV3-1 and TRBJ2-2; D might be TRBD2 (5 bases). Germline values: CDR1 LGHDT, CDR2 YNNKEL (reference sequence). This CDR3 comprises 19 residues. The V end lost 2 bases, the J end lost 2 bases, and 21 bases lay between the germline ends. The CDR3 protein is CASSQSPGRSSINTGELFF. Here the CDR3 DNA reads TGTGCCAGCAGCCAATCCCCGGGAAGGTCCTCTATTAACACCGGGGAGCTGTTTTTT.

At least ten counts were recorded for this clonotype. V usage is TRBV6-5 and J usage is TRBJ2-7; D uncertain. CDR1 MNHEY and CDR2 SVGAGI come from the germline V gene. The CDR3 has 13 residues. Trimming took 2 bases from V and 0 from J, leaving 5 bases between them. In DNA, the CDR3 is TGTGCCAGCAGTTACCCGGACTCCTACGAGCAGTACTTC. Its translation: CASSYPDSYEQYF.